This T cell receptor beta chain was obtained from a study of T cell responses to AZD1222 COVID-19 vaccine. Study-level points and caveats: Spike-wide coverage was observed for vaccine-associated CD4 TCRs, with dominant responses at 160-218 and 743-854. Clonal diversity may have been underestimated, and the donors were mostly white British, with more females than males. The breadth and depth of Spike-specific TCRs increased once two AZD1222 doses had been given.

The analysis combined second doses at about 4 or about 12 weeks. Note on this clone: The antigen remains unidentified.

The CDR3 runs 15 residues. The V gene end was trimmed by 5 bases and the J gene end by 7 bases; junction bases not matched to a gene: 9. Per the germline V gene, CDR1 is SEHNR and CDR2 is FQNEAQ (reference sequence). Sequenced by immunoSEQ multiplex PCR; TCRdb stores in-frame clones only, minus some. The sample consists of over 150,000 clones, roughly nine tenths of them appearing once. The rearrangement joins TRBV7-9 to TRBJ2-7, with 12 positions matching TRBD2. The source material was peripheral blood, sampled 28 days after the second AZD1222 dose. The receptor was isolated from an adult who received the AZD1222 COVID-19 vaccine. The CDR3 loop reads CASSGRLAGEDEQYF. In nucleotides, the CDR3 is TGTGCCAGCAGCGGACGACTAGCGGGAGAGGATGAGCAGTACTTC.